The source of this T cell receptor beta chain is a study of T cells expressing NK-cell markers. Study results and limitations: These clonotypes also led the CD3+CD56-NKG2C+ fraction in several donors. Dominant NKG2C+ clonotypes in roughly six donors made up roughly 1.0-7.0% of CD8+ T cells.

TCRdb reworked the 5' RACE reads into one entry per CDR3 protein, no DNA. Here the sample table reports some 110,000 distinct CDR3 sequences. The CDR3 is 15 residues long. Germline CDR1 reads LNHDA; CDR2 reads SQIVND (reference sequence). In regard to this clonotype: Its antigen is as yet unknown.

Input material: blood T cells: a sorted CD56 or NKG2C T cell subset, CD4+ or CD8+ T cells, or bulk PBMC T cells (not recorded which). This receptor was identified in a woman aged 18-70 years in good health. The chain is built from TRBV19 and TRBJ2-1; without DNA, the TCRdb call of TRBD2 cannot be checked. The CDR3 protein is CASSVGTRGGDEQFF.